Presented here are 13 T cell receptor beta chains from one specimen sequenced in a study of T cell responses to AZD1222 COVID-19 vaccine. Clones were sequenced by immunoSEQ multiplex PCR, and TCRdb holds only the in-frame ones, with some missing. The sample lists about 150,000 clones, 90% occurring once. This sample comprised peripheral blood, obtained on day 0 of AZD1222 vaccination. These receptors originate from an adult in good health.

The chain has TRBV3-1 (or the pseudogene TRBV3-2) and TRBJ2-5, with a weak D call TRBD2 (6 bases). Germline loops: CDR1 LGHDT, CDR2 YNNKEL (reference sequence). The CDR3 sequence is 13 residues long. V gave up 7 bases and J gave up 4 bases, with 13 bases separating them. The CDR3 spells CASTLMGGETQYF. The CDR3 coding sequence is TGTGCCAGCACCCTGATGGGGGGAGAGACCCAGTACTTC.

V gene TRBV28 combines with J gene TRBJ1-5; 12 bases align to TRBD1. Germline V lookup: CDR1 MDHEN, CDR2 SYDVKM. This CDR3 region has 16 residues. The V and J ends lost 5 bases and 7 bases, in that order; junction bases with no gene match: 9. The CDR3 spells CASSLPGQGAWQPQHF. CDR3 DNA: TGTGCCAGCAGTCTTCCGGGACAGGGGGCATGGCAGCCCCAGCATTTT.

The J gene is TRBJ1-4, the V gene TRBV13, with 7 bases fitting TRBD1. Per the germline V gene, CDR1 is PRHDT and CDR2 is FYEKMQ (reference sequence). The CDR3 spans 16 residues. J lost 2 bases, V lost 5 bases, and 8 bases had no gene match. The CDR3 nucleotides read TGTGCCAGCAGCCCGGGCCCCAGGGGGACTAATGAAAAACTGTTTTTT. This gives the protein CASSPGPRGTNEKLFF.

The J gene is TRBJ1-4, the V gene TRBV5-1, with D possibly TRBD1 on 5 matching bases. The length of the CDR3 is 17 residues. Germline assignment: CDR1 SGHRS and CDR2 YFSETQ. V was cut by 0 bases and J by 7 bases, with 19 bases left in between. CDR3 nucleotide sequence: TGCGCCAGCAGCTTGGAGGGCAGGGAGGGGCTCGGTGAAAAACTGTTTTTT. Amino acids: CASSLEGREGLGEKLFF.

The V gene is TRBV6-2 or TRBV6-3, the J gene TRBJ2-7; 11 bases agree with TRBD2. Germline values: CDR1 MNHEY, CDR2 SVGEGT. The CDR3 runs 15 residues. The J segment lost 5 bases and the V segment lost 5 bases, leaving 8 bases of the junction unmatched. Written as DNA, the CDR3 is TGTGCCAGCAGTAAGCGGACTAGCGGGTCCCACGAGCAGTACTTC. Its translation: CASSKRTSGSHEQYF.

V gene TRBV30 combines with J gene TRBJ1-3; D is uncertain. Germline V gene lookup returns CDR1 GTSNPN and CDR2 SVGIG (reference sequence). This CDR3 spans 14 amino acids. V was cut by 1 base and J by 0 bases, with 7 bases left in between. The CDR3 DNA is TGTGCCTGGAGTGGACTATACTCTGGAAACACCATATATTTT. Translation gives CAWSGLYSGNTIYF.

The rearrangement uses TRBV7-8 and TRBJ2-3; TRBD1 might be the D (6 bases). Trimming removed 1 base at V and 0 bases at J, with 8 bases between. The CDR3 extends over 15 amino acids. Germline assignment: CDR1 SGHVS and CDR2 FQNEAQ. As DNA, the CDR3 is TGTGCCAGCAGCTTAGTCGGGACAAGCACAGATACGCAGTATTTT. This gives the protein CASSLVGTSTDTQYF.

V gene TRBV7-8 combines with J gene TRBJ2-7, with unresolved D. Germline V gene sequence: CDR1 SGHVS, CDR2 FQNEAQ. The V end was cut by 1 base, the J end by 0 bases, with 10 bases between. CDR3 length: 15 residues. The CDR3 DNA reads as TGTGCCAGCAGCTTAGTAGGGCTGAGCTCCTACGAGCAGTACTTC. Translation: CASSLVGLSSYEQYF.

The rearrangement uses TRBV29-1 and TRBJ2-7; 8 bases align to TRBD1. This CDR3 contains 12 residues. The J segment lost 4 bases and the V segment lost 3 bases, leaving 2 bases of the junction unmatched. Germline CDR1 SQVTM, CDR2 ANQGSEA. CDR3 residues: CSVDDRGYEQYF. CDR3 bases: TGCAGCGTTGACGACAGGGGTTACGAGCAGTACTTC.

The chain employs TRBV11-3 and TRBJ1-1; TRBD1 matches 8 bases. The length of the CDR3 is 14 residues. Germline assignment: CDR1 SGHNT and CDR2 YENEEA. V trimming: 7 bases; J trimming: 3 bases; junction bases outside the gene matches: 7. The CDR3 DNA is TGTGCCAGCACCTCGGACAGGGCCCACACTGAAGCTTTCTTT. Its protein is CASTSDRAHTEAFF.

The rearrangement joins TRBV29-1 to TRBJ1-1; no definite D call. The CDR3 runs to 14 residues. Trimming stripped 0 bases from V and 6 bases from J, with 14 bases between. Germline V CDR1 and CDR2: SQVTM, ANQGSEA. This chain's CDR3 is CSVEDRWQDPEAFF. In nucleotides, the CDR3 is TGCAGCGTTGAAGATCGTTGGCAGGATCCTGAAGCTTTCTTT.

V and J are TRBV14 and TRBJ1-6, with TRBD1 matching over 7 bases. The J segment lost 0 bases and the V segment lost 6 bases, leaving 11 bases of the junction unmatched. The germline V gene encodes CDR1 SGHDN and CDR2 FVKESK. CDR3 length: 18 residues. CDR3 in DNA: TGTGCCAGCAGTCCTGTCAACAGGGGTAGCTCCTATAATTCACCCCTCCACTTT. Translating gives CASSPVNRGSSYNSPLHF. Supplemented by reference TRBV14 and TRBJ1-6, the full variable domain reads EAGVTQFPSHSVIEKGQTVTLRCDPISGHDNLYWYRRVMGKEIKFLLHFVKESKQDESGMPNNRFLAERTGGTYSTLKVQPAELEDSGVYFCASSPVNRGSSYNSPLHFGNGTRLTVT.

The chain joins TRBV7-3 to TRBJ2-3; D is unresolved. The CDR3 covers 13 residues. V was cut by 0 bases and J by 6 bases, with 7 bases left in between. Per germline, CDR1 SGHTA and CDR2 FQGTGA. The CDR3 loop reads CASSLTPPDTQYF. CDR3 coding DNA: TGTGCCAGCAGCTTAACCCCGCCGGATACGCAGTATTTT.